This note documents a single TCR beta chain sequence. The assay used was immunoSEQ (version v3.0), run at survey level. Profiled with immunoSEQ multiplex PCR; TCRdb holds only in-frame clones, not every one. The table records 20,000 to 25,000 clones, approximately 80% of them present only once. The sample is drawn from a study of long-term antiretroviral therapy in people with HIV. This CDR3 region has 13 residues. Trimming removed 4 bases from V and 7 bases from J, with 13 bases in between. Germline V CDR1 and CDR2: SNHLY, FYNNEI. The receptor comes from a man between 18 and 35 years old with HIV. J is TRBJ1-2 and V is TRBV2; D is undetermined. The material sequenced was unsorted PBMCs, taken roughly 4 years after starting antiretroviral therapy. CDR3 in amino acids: CASSVQQSLGYTF. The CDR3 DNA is TGTGCCAGCAGTGTACAACAGTCACTTGGCTACACCTTC. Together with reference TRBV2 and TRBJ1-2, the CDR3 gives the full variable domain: EPEVTQTPSHQVTQMGQEVILRCVPISNHLYFYWYRQILGQKVEFLVSFYNNEISEKSEIFDDQFSVERPDGSNFTLKIRSTKLEDSAMYFCASSVQQSLGYTFGSGTRLTVV.